A single sample gave rise to the 27 T cell receptor beta chains below, sequenced in a study of T-cell reconstitution after alpha-beta-depleted transplantation in children. Preparation of the TCRbeta library was carried out with unique molecular identifiers. TCRdb analysed the PCR reads with MiXCR anew, one entry per CDR3 protein. The sample lists around 92,000 distinct CDR3 sequences; 10% to 15% were seen once. This material consisted of PBMCs from the stem cell graft donor, taken from the stem cell graft. Receptor source: a human donor who donated a stem cell graft to a child with inherited bone marrow failure.

This clonotype came up a few times. This sequence joins TRBV5-1 and TRBJ2-5, with 15 bases fitting TRBD2. Germline V gene data show CDR1 as SGHRS and CDR2 as YFSETQ. Trimming removed 4 bases from V and 5 bases from J; junction bases left unmatched: 6. The CDR3 length is 16 residues. Here the CDR3 reads CASSAGTSGRMETQYF. The CDR3 region has the DNA TGCGCCAGCAGCGCCGGGACTAGCGGGAGGATGGAGACCCAGTACTTC.

This clonotype was counted a few times. The gene calls are TRBV5-1 and TRBJ2-2, with a tentative D call TRBD2 (5 bases). V lost 4 bases and J lost 6, with 13 bases in between. This CDR3 region has 14 residues. Germline V gene lookup returns CDR1 SGHRS and CDR2 YFSETQ. The CDR3 reads CASSVGAGPGELFF. CDR3 DNA sequence: TGCGCCAGCAGCGTCGGCGCGGGCCCCGGGGAGCTGTTTTTT.

This clonotype was found many times. The V gene is TRBV7-3, the J gene TRBJ2-3, with D perhaps matching TRBD1 or TRBD2 (5 bases each). The V gene's germline CDR1 is SGHTA and CDR2 FQGTGA. The CDR3 is made up of 14 amino acids. V was trimmed by 6 bases and J by 4 bases, leaving 14 bases between them. The CDR3 nucleotides are TGTGCCAGCAGTAGTGGGGGTTCTTCAGATACGCAGTATTTT. Translation gives CASSSGGSSDTQYF.

In this sample, this clonotype turned up many times. The J gene is TRBJ1-1, the V gene TRBV28; possible D gene TRBD1, 5 bases. V was shortened by 8 bases and J by 6 bases, with 13 bases between the two germline ends. The CDR3 is 12 amino acids. Germline CDR1 MDHEN, CDR2 SYDVKM. The DNA of the CDR3 is TGTGCCAGCTCAATTCAGGGCGCTGAAGCTTTCTTT. This codes for CASSIQGAEAFF.

This clonotype was counted at least ten times. J is TRBJ2-3 and V is TRBV6-1; 7 bases match TRBD2. Germline V gene lookup returns CDR1 MNHNS and CDR2 SASEGT. The CDR3 runs 13 residues. The V and J ends lost 6 bases and 5 bases, in that order; junction bases with no gene match: 5. The CDR3 DNA sequence: TGTGCCAGCAGCTCAAGCGGGGTAGATACGCAGTATTTT. Translation: CASSSSGVDTQYF.

J is TRBJ2-1 and V is TRBV7-9; 8 bases map to TRBD2. Trimming at V came to 2 bases and at J to 4 bases, leaving 7 bases not matched to a gene. CDR1 is SEHNR and CDR2 is FQNEAQ in the germline V gene (reference sequence). This CDR3 is 16 amino acids long. In DNA form, the CDR3 reads TGTGCCAGCAGCTTACGGGGGACTAGGACATACAATGAGCAGTTCTTC. It encodes CASSLRGTRTYNEQFF.

This clonotype has a handful of counts. V usage is TRBV7-2 and J usage is TRBJ2-5, with 9 bases identical to TRBD1. The length of the CDR3 is 14 residues. CDR1 and CDR2 from the germline V gene are SGHTA and FQGNSA. The trim removed 1 base at V and 14 bases at J, leaving 11 bases unmatched. As DNA, the CDR3 is TGTGCCAGCAGCTTAGAGGCGGGGACAGGGATCCCCTACTTC. It translates to CASSLEAGTGIPYF.

At least ten counts were recorded for this clonotype. V gene TRBV5-1 combines with J gene TRBJ2-1; D is undetermined. The ends were cut back, 5 bases at V and 1 base at J, with 16 bases in the middle. This CDR3 is built from 16 residues. Germline V gene sequence: CDR1 SGHRS, CDR2 YFSETQ. The CDR3 loop reads CASRPQLVLSYNEQFF. In nucleotides, the CDR3 is TGCGCCAGCAGACCCCAGCTGGTACTGTCCTACAATGAGCAGTTCTTC. The full variable domain, in which reference TRBV5-1 and TRBJ2-1 provide the parts outside the CDR3, is KAGVTQTPRYLIKTRGQQVTLSCSPISGHRSVSWYQQTPGQGLQFLFEYFSETQRNKGNFPGRFSGRQFSNSRSEMNVSTLELGDSALYLCASRPQLVLSYNEQFFGPGTRLTVL.

This clonotype was recorded many times. The J gene is TRBJ2-4, the V gene TRBV5-1, with D hard to call. Looked up from germline, CDR1 is SGHRS and CDR2 is YFSETQ. The CDR3 has 13 amino acids. The V end lost 4 bases, the J end lost 7 bases, and 12 bases lay between the germline ends. The CDR3 region has the DNA TGCGCCAGCAGCGACCGGCGCTCGAACATTCAGTACTTC. It yields the protein CASSDRRSNIQYF.

This chain connects TRBV7-3 to TRBJ2-5; D assignment may be TRBD1 or TRBD2 (6 bases each). This CDR3 has 15 residues. V was pared by 3 bases and J by 4 bases, with 15 bases between. The germline CDR1 and CDR2 sequences are SGHTA and FQGTGA. The CDR3 nucleotides are TGTGCCAGCAGCTTTTTAGGGGGGCGGACAGAGACCCAGTACTTC. Translated, it gives CASSFLGGRTETQYF.

This clonotype was seen ten or more times. The chain carries TRBV4-1 and TRBJ2-7; TRBD1 is a possible D gene (5 bases). CDR1 and CDR2 from the germline V gene are MGHRA and YSYEKL. Trimming took off 3 bases at V and 0 bases at J, with 9 bases between the two ends. This CDR3 is built from 14 residues. The CDR3 sequence: CASSHAQGSYEQYF. DNA of the CDR3: TGCGCCAGCAGCCACGCTCAGGGCTCCTACGAGCAGTACTTC.

The gene calls are TRBV12-3 or TRBV12-4 and TRBJ2-1; 7 bases line up with TRBD2. The CDR3 is made up of 15 amino acids. With 2 bases clipped from V and 9 bases from J, the junction kept 10 bases outside the gene matches. CDR3 sequence reads: CASSLKGGSRAEQFF. DNA of the CDR3: TGTGCCAGCAGTTTAAAAGGCGGGAGTAGGGCTGAGCAGTTCTTC.

This clonotype was seen ten or more times. The rearrangement uses TRBV4-3 and TRBJ1-1; no definite D call. Germline V gives CDR1 LGHNA, CDR2 YSLEER. V gave up 1 base and J gave up 4 bases, with 13 bases separating them. This CDR3 has 15 amino acids. CDR3 sequence (DNA): TGCGCCAGCAGCCAAGTTCTGGGAGGGTTCACTGAAGCTTTCTTT. Amino acid sequence: CASSQVLGGFTEAFF.

This clonotype appeared many times. The chain has TRBV4-2 and TRBJ2-3; the match to TRBD1 covers 10 bases. The J segment lost 1 base and the V segment lost 3 bases, leaving 1 base of the junction unmatched. This CDR3 spans 15 amino acids. The germline gives CDR1 LGHNA, CDR2 YNFKEQ. As DNA, the CDR3 is TGTGCCAGCAGCCACGGGACAGGGGGCACAGATACGCAGTATTTT. This encodes CASSHGTGGTDTQYF.

Many counts were recorded for this clonotype. This rearrangement joins TRBV5-1 to TRBJ1-6, with D possibly matching TRBD1 (5 bases). Germline CDR1 SGHRS, CDR2 YFSETQ. There are 15 residues in the CDR3. Between the trimmed V and J ends, which lost 0 bases and 6 bases, there was a span of 10 bases. CDR3 amino acids: CASSLAGPLNSPLHF. CDR3 nucleotide sequence: TGCGCCAGCAGCTTGGCGGGGCCCCTTAATTCACCCCTCCACTTT.

This clonotype was recorded at least ten times. The junction departs from the called germline gene at one end, perhaps through a read error. V and J are TRBV2 and TRBJ1-1; D unclear. CDR1 and CDR2 (germline): SNHLY, FYNNEI. CDR3 length: 12 residues. CDR3 protein: CASSEGPRRAFF. The DNA for the CDR3 is TGTGCCAGCAGCGAAGGGCCCAGGCGGGCTTTCTTT.

This clonotype was observed at least ten times. The chain combines TRBV7-9 with TRBJ2-7, with 8 bases that match TRBD2. V trimming: 4 bases; J trimming: 2 bases; junction bases outside the gene matches: 7. The germline gives CDR1 SEHNR, CDR2 FQNEAQ (reference sequence). The CDR3 spans 15 residues. The CDR3 loop reads CASSSGGDYPYEQYF. CDR3 sequence (DNA): TGTGCCAGCAGCTCCGGGGGGGACTATCCCTACGAGCAGTACTTC.

The rearrangement links TRBV3-1 to TRBJ2-2; D unresolved. The CDR3 has 14 residues. V lost 0 bases to trimming and J lost 5 bases, with 7 bases between them. Germline lookup yields CDR1 LGHDT and CDR2 YNNKEL (reference sequence). For the CDR3, the DNA is TGTGCCAGCAGCCAAGATACGGTGACCGGGGAGCTGTTTTTT. Protein sequence: CASSQDTVTGELFF.

Many counts were recorded for this clonotype. The chain uses TRBV4-3 and TRBJ2-7; possibly TRBD1 or TRBD2 for D (5 bases each). Trimming shortened V by 0 bases and J by 3 bases, and 21 bases separated the two germline ends. The CDR3 is made up of 18 amino acids. Per the germline V gene, CDR1 is LGHNA and CDR2 is YSLEER. CDR3 sequence reads: CASSQDRGTAFKGYEQYF. For the CDR3, the DNA is TGCGCCAGCAGCCAAGATAGAGGGACGGCCTTCAAGGGCTACGAGCAGTACTTC.

The chain links TRBV20-1 to TRBJ2-7, with 12 bases matching TRBD1. The germline CDR1 and CDR2 sequences are DFQATT and SNEGSKA (reference sequence). J was trimmed by 4 bases and V by 0 bases; bases with no gene match: 1. The CDR3 covers 14 residues. The CDR3 DNA reads TGCAGTGCTAGAGAGGGACAGGGGGCGTACGAGCAGTACTTC. Translated: CSAREGQGAYEQYF.

This clonotype came up many times. The V and J genes are TRBV7-2 and TRBJ2-7; 15 bases align to TRBD2. CDR3 length: 16 residues. V lost 5 bases to trimming and J lost 6 bases; unmatched junction nucleotides: 8. Germline CDR1 reads SGHTA; CDR2 reads FQGNSA. The CDR3 reads CASSPSGTSGRSEQYF. The CDR3, as DNA: TGTGCCAGCAGCCCCTCCGGGACTAGCGGGAGGTCCGAGCAGTACTTC.

This clonotype has at least ten counts. The J gene is TRBJ2-2, the V gene TRBV9; 7 nucleotides agree with TRBD1. The CDR3 extends over 15 amino acids. J gave up 6 bases and V 3 bases, and 8 bases lay outside the gene matches. Looked up from germline, CDR1 is SGDLS and CDR2 is YYNGEE. The CDR3 sequence: CASSADREPPGELFF. The CDR3 region has the DNA TGTGCCAGCAGCGCCGACAGGGAGCCCCCCGGGGAGCTGTTTTTT.

The sample holds many counts of this clonotype. The chain links TRBV27 to TRBJ1-1; D unresolved. The CDR3 is made up of 12 amino acids. V gave up 0 bases and J gave up 6 bases, with 5 bases separating them. Per germline, CDR1 MNHEY and CDR2 SMNVEV (reference sequence). The CDR3 reads CASSLSGSEAFF. The CDR3, as DNA: TGTGCCAGCAGTTTATCGGGGTCTGAAGCTTTCTTT.

This chain uses TRBV5-6 with TRBJ2-7; D may correspond to TRBD1 or TRBD2 (6 bases each). The length of the CDR3 is 14 residues. With 0 bases removed from V and 3 bases from J, the gap between germline ends came to 10 bases. Germline assignment: CDR1 SGHDT and CDR2 YYEEEE. The CDR3 coding sequence is TGTGCCAGCAGCTTGGTTGGAGGGGGCTACGAGCAGTACTTC. Protein product: CASSLVGGGYEQYF. Full variable domain (rest looked up from reference TRBV5-6 and TRBJ2-7): DAGVTQSPTHLIKTRGQQVTLRCSPKSGHDTVSWYQQALGQGPQFIFQYYEEEERQRGNFPDRFSGHQFPNYSSELNVNALLLGDSALYLCASSLVGGGYEQYFGPGTRLTVT.

This clonotype came up many times. The rearrangement uses TRBV7-9 and TRBJ2-7; D not certain. V was shortened by 4 bases and J by 2 bases, with 12 bases between the two germline ends. The CDR3 loop spans 14 amino acids. CDR1 is SEHNR, CDR2 FQNEAQ, per germline (reference sequence). CDR3 DNA sequence: TGTGCCAGCAGCTCCTCGACTTCTACCTACGAGCAGTACTTC. Its translation: CASSSSTSTYEQYF.

There are a few counts of this clonotype. The chain couples TRBV2 to TRBJ1-4; a possible D gene is TRBD1 (5 bases). The CDR3 loop spans 17 amino acids. The V end was cut by 1 base, the J end by 0 bases, with 12 bases between. Germline V gives CDR1 SNHLY, CDR2 FYNNEI. The CDR3 coding sequence is TGTGCCAGCAGTGAAGTGCCGGGGCCCACAACTAATGAAAAACTGTTTTTT. Its protein product is CASSEVPGPTTNEKLFF.

This clonotype was detected ten times or more. The chain combines TRBV7-9 with TRBJ1-1, with 8 bases lining up with TRBD1. There are 16 residues in the CDR3. The V segment lost 6 bases and the J segment 1 base; nucleotides outside the gene matches: 10. The V gene's germline CDR1 is SEHNR and CDR2 FQNEAQ (reference sequence). Here the CDR3 DNA reads TGTGCCAGCAGTAAATTGTGGACAGGGCCGAACACTGAAGCTTTCTTT. It translates to CASSKLWTGPNTEAFF.